This T cell receptor (beta chain) was recovered during a study of cytomegalovirus exposure and HLA in healthy donors. The PCR used 60 Vbeta and 13 Jbeta primers. Source study methods: Later work found 65 million to 100 million unique TCR beta chains, with some 11 million shared. The table came from immunoSEQ multiplex PCR; TCRdb's copy has only in-frame clones and leaves some out. That table supplies the V and J calls and clone size; D and trimming were determined from the DNA. This table holds more than 80,000 clones, 55% to 75% found once. Germline CDR1 is MNHNY and CDR2 is SVGAGI (reference sequence). The CDR3 totals 16 residues. Trimming cost V 3 bases and J 6 bases, with 18 bases left between them.

The chain employs TRBV6-6 and TRBJ2-1; tentatively, D is TRBD2 (7 bases). This sequence was found in a man aged 60 to 75 in good health and CMV-seronegative. Sequenced material: PBMCs. For the CDR3, the DNA is TGTGCCAGCAGTTATATCCGGGGGGCGAACGGCAATGAGCAGTTCTTC. Encoded protein: CASSYIRGANGNEQFF.